The 26 T cell receptor beta chains reported below all come from one sample, sequenced in a study of CD8 T cells in ankylosing spondylitis. Each CDR3 protein is one row after TCRdb ran MiXCR on the 5' RACE reads. The sample carries 300,000 to 350,000 distinct CDR3 sequences, around 10% recorded once. The source material was blood, either unsorted or a sorted T cell fraction (not recorded which). Receptors were obtained from a female donor with ankylosing spondylitis or in good health (not recorded which).

This clonotype turned up a few times. This chain joins TRBV5-1 and TRBJ2-1; the match to TRBD1 covers 10 bases. CDR1 SGHRS and CDR2 YFSETQ come from the germline V gene. This CDR3 has 15 amino acids. V trimming: 4 bases; J trimming: 3 bases; junction bases outside the gene matches: 4. CDR3 protein: CASSRQGADYNEQFF. The DNA of the CDR3 is TGCGCCAGCAGCCGACAGGGGGCGGACTACAATGAGCAGTTCTTC.

This clonotype has ten or more counts. The chain is built from TRBV11-2 and TRBJ1-2; 9 bases agree with TRBD1. This CDR3 is 20 amino acids long. Per germline, CDR1 SGHAT and CDR2 FQNNGV. The V gene end was trimmed by 1 base and the J gene end by 5 bases; junction bases not matched to a gene: 20. The CDR3 nucleotides read TGTGCCAGCAGCTTAGTCTCCCTCTCCCCGGGACAGGGCGTACGATATGGCTACACCTTC. This translates into CASSLVSLSPGQGVRYGYTF.

This clonotype was seen ten or more times. In nucleotides, the CDR3 is TGTGCCAGCAGTTCTCGGCTTCAAGAGACCCAGTACTTC. The encoded protein is CASSSRLQETQYF. The rearrangement joins TRBV12-3 or TRBV12-4 to TRBJ2-5; no reliable D call. The CDR3 spans 13 residues. The ends were cut back, 4 bases at V and 2 bases at J, with 8 bases in the middle.

This clonotype was observed once. A much larger clone differs from this one at a single base, so this may be a read error. The rearrangement joins TRBV10-3 to TRBJ2-7; 10 nucleotides align to TRBD2. The germline V gene encodes CDR1 ENHRY and CDR2 SYGVKD. Trimming took 4 bases from V and 9 from J; bases not matched to a gene: 9. There are 14 residues in the CDR3. The chain's CDR3 is CAISGPALAGVQYF. CDR3 coding DNA: TGTGCCATCAGTGGACCAGCCCTAGCGGGAGTGCAGTACTTC.

This clonotype was seen more than once but under ten times. The J gene is TRBJ1-6, the V gene TRBV5-6; D unresolved. Germline CDR1 and CDR2: SGHDT and YYEEEE. V was shortened by 1 base and J by 5 bases, with 7 bases between the two germline ends. The CDR3 extends over 14 amino acids. CDR3 nucleotides: TGTGCCAGCAGCTTGTGGCGCGATAATTCACCCCTCCACTTT. Translated, it gives CASSLWRDNSPLHF.

This clonotype has ten or more counts. The J gene is TRBJ2-7, the V gene TRBV12-3 or TRBV12-4; D might be TRBD2 (5 bases). This CDR3 is 12 amino acids long. V shed 7 bases and J shed 7 bases, with 14 bases lying between them. CDR3 protein: CASTLTTPEQYF. CDR3 DNA sequence: TGTGCCAGCACCCTGACTACCCCGGAGCAGTACTTC.

Only a few counts were recorded for this clonotype. The chain combines TRBV5-1 with TRBJ2-7; 7 bases align to TRBD1. Losses at the gene ends were 4 bases for V and 3 bases for J; bases not matched to a gene: 10. The CDR3 is made up of 15 amino acids. The germline CDR1 and CDR2 sequences are SGHRS and YFSETQ. CDR3: CASSIRQGSDYEQYF. CDR3 nucleotide sequence: TGCGCCAGCAGCATCCGACAGGGTAGTGACTACGAGCAGTACTTC.

The J gene is TRBJ2-7, the V gene TRBV5-1; D is uncertain. Germline V gene sequence: CDR1 SGHRS, CDR2 YFSETQ. The V and J ends lost 0 bases and 0 bases respectively, with 7 bases between them. This CDR3 is built from 14 residues. The CDR3 nucleotides read TGCGCCAGCAGCTTGGAGAGGAACTCCTACGAGCAGTACTTC. Amino acids: CASSLERNSYEQYF.

This clonotype was seen many times. This rearrangement joins TRBV18 to TRBJ2-1, with 10 bases that match TRBD2. This CDR3 contains 20 residues. V shed 2 bases, J shed 1 base, and the junction held 14 bases outside the gene matches. Germline CDR1 is KGHSH and CDR2 is LQKENI. In DNA, the CDR3 is TGTGCCAGCTCACCAAGTCTTAGCCTAGCGGGAGAAAGGTCCTACAATGAGCAGTTCTTC. Translation: CASSPSLSLAGERSYNEQFF.

This clonotype was seen repeatedly, ten times or more. V gene TRBV18 combines with J gene TRBJ2-5; D is undetermined. Trimming took 0 bases from V and 5 from J, leaving 7 bases between them. Germline assignment: CDR1 KGHSH and CDR2 LQKENI. This CDR3 comprises 13 residues. In nucleotides, the CDR3 is TGTGCCAGCTCACCACCGGTCTCCGAGACCCAGTACTTC. This translates into CASSPPVSETQYF.

This clonotype was seen at least ten times. V and J are TRBV5-5 and TRBJ2-2; the match to TRBD1 covers 8 bases. V lost 4 bases to trimming and J lost 6 bases; unmatched junction nucleotides: 5. CDR3 size: 14 residues. Germline V lookup: CDR1 SGHKS, CDR2 YYEKEE (reference sequence). The CDR3 DNA follows: TGTGCCAGCAGCACGACAGGGGAGGCCGGGGAGCTGTTTTTT. This sequence encodes CASSTTGEAGELFF.

This clonotype has at least ten counts. The CDR3 DNA sequence: TGTGCCAGCAGTTACCCAGGTGGCTACACCTTC. Amino acids: CASSYPGGYTF. J is TRBJ1-2 and V is TRBV6-2 or TRBV6-3; D unclear. V shed 2 bases and J shed 7 bases, with 5 bases lying between them. The germline V gene has CDR1 MNHEY and CDR2 SVGEGT. The CDR3 runs to 11 residues.

This clonotype turned up a few times. V usage is TRBV20-1 and J usage is TRBJ2-5; weak D call: TRBD2 (5 bases). The V gene lost 6 bases and the J gene lost 2 bases, with 28 bases spanning the gap. CDR1 is DFQATT, CDR2 SNEGSKA, per germline (reference sequence). The CDR3 has 18 residues. CDR3 DNA: TGCAGTGCCAGCCCCCCCTTGGGTTTGGCTAGCAGGCAAGAGACCCAGTACTTC. Its translation is CSASPPLGLASRQETQYF.

In this sample, this clonotype turned up many times. V is TRBV5-5 and J is TRBJ2-5; the D call may be TRBD1 or TRBD2 (5 bases each). This CDR3 has 14 amino acids. The V end was cut by 7 bases, the J end by 7 bases, with 20 bases between. CDR1 is SGHKS, CDR2 YYEKEE, per germline (reference sequence). The CDR3 nucleotides read TGTGCCAGCGAGGGAGTGGGGGTACTGGGGACCCAGTACTTC. Protein product: CASEGVGVLGTQYF.

The table lists this clonotype with a few counts. The chain recombines TRBV5-1 with TRBJ1-6; D may be TRBD1 (6 bases). Trimming took 1 base from V and 2 from J, leaving 10 bases between them. This CDR3 has 16 amino acids. Germline V gene data show CDR1 as SGHRS and CDR2 as YFSETQ. The CDR3 here is CASSLSGDAYNSPLHF. CDR3 in DNA: TGCGCCAGCAGCTTGTCAGGGGACGCCTATAATTCACCCCTCCACTTT. Filled out from reference TRBV5-1 and TRBJ1-6, the complete variable domain reads KAGVTQTPRYLIKTRGQQVTLSCSPISGHRSVSWYQQTPGQGLQFLFEYFSETQRNKGNFPGRFSGRQFSNSRSEMNVSTLELGDSALYLCASSLSGDAYNSPLHFGNGTRLTVT.

This clonotype was seen ten or more times. This chain connects TRBV5-1 to TRBJ2-5; D gene uncertain. This CDR3 has 13 amino acids. Trimming shortened V by 4 bases and J by 4 bases, and 11 bases separated the two germline ends. From germline, CDR1 is SGHRS and CDR2 YFSETQ. The CDR3 region has the DNA TGCGCCAGCAGCCTCCCCGGACCAGAGACCCAGTACTTC. Translated: CASSLPGPETQYF.

This clonotype appeared many times. This rearrangement joins TRBV20-1 to TRBJ1-2; the match to TRBD1 covers 7 bases. V lost 3 bases and J lost 6; bases outside the gene matches: 13. Germline values: CDR1 DFQATT, CDR2 SNEGSKA (reference sequence). The length of the CDR3 is 15 residues. The CDR3 DNA sequence: TGCAGTGCTAGTATTAGACAGGGACGGGGACATGGCTACACCTTC. Amino acids: CSASIRQGRGHGYTF.

This clonotype was detected ten times or more. This chain joins TRBV20-1 and TRBJ2-1; 7 bases agree with TRBD2. The germline V gene encodes CDR1 DFQATT and CDR2 SNEGSKA (reference sequence). The CDR3 sequence is 11 residues long. V shed 4 bases and J 9 bases; nucleotides not matched to a gene: 3. The CDR3 reads CSANPGGEQFF. The CDR3, as DNA: TGCAGTGCTAACCCGGGGGGTGAGCAGTTCTTC.

Note on this clonotype: It may be a read error: a sequence one base away is much more abundant. The conserved phenylalanine or tryptophan normally closing the CDR3 is absent here, so this likely arose from a read error. The chain employs TRBV7-9 and TRBJ2-7, with D maybe TRBD1 (7 bases). Trimming removed 7 bases at V and 6 bases at J, with 22 bases between. CDR1 and CDR2 (germline): SEHNR, FQNEAQ (reference sequence). The CDR3 is 15 residues long. As DNA, the CDR3 is TGTGCCAGCACCTCGGGGGACAGAATCGGCTCCGAGCAGTACTAC. Its protein product is CASTSGDRIGSEQYY.

This clonotype was found many times. The chain links TRBV20-1 to TRBJ2-5; TRBD1 or TRBD2 may be the D gene (6 bases each). Trimming pared 3 bases from V and 4 bases from J, leaving 9 bases between. The CDR3 covers 12 residues. Germline CDR1 DFQATT, CDR2 SNEGSKA (reference sequence). The CDR3 DNA follows: TGCAGTGCTAGCAGGGGAGGAGAGACCCAGTACTTC. Protein product: CSASRGGETQYF.

The chain has TRBV7-6 and TRBJ2-3; 10 bases are shared with TRBD2. With V trimmed by 4 bases and J by 5 bases, 3 bases remained unmatched. Germline V gene lookup returns CDR1 SGHVS and CDR2 FNYEAQ. This CDR3 has 14 amino acids. In nucleotides, the CDR3 is TGTGCCAGCAGCTCTCCTAGCGGGGGAGATACGCAGTATTTT. Translating it yields CASSSPSGGDTQYF.

The table lists this clonotype with many counts. The gene calls are TRBV12-3 or TRBV12-4 and TRBJ1-1; no clear D. This CDR3 spans 13 amino acids. The V end lost 5 bases, the J end lost 1 base, and 8 bases lay between the germline ends. The CDR3 sequence is CASSRAWNTEAFF. The CDR3 bases are TGTGCCAGCAGTAGGGCATGGAACACTGAAGCTTTCTTT.

This clonotype came up many times. The V gene is TRBV9, the J gene TRBJ2-3; unclear D gene. Per the germline V gene, CDR1 is SGDLS and CDR2 is YYNGEE. Trimming removed 4 bases at V and 0 bases at J, with 18 bases between. The CDR3 is 17 amino acids. CDR3 DNA sequence: TGTGCCAGCAGCCCCAGTAACGGAGCAACTAGCACAGATACGCAGTATTTT. As protein: CASSPSNGATSTDTQYF.

This clonotype was found many times. The chain employs TRBV12-3 or TRBV12-4 and TRBJ1-4; 9 bases are shared with TRBD1. This CDR3 region has 15 residues. V lost 4 bases to trimming and J lost 8 bases; unmatched junction nucleotides: 8. CDR3 DNA: TGTGCCAGCAGTTCCTCAGGACAGGGGAGAGAAAAACTGTTTTTT. This codes for CASSSSGQGREKLFF.

This clonotype was observed at least ten times. The rearrangement links TRBV20-1 to TRBJ2-7; 13 bases agree with TRBD2. The V and J ends lost 2 bases and 3 bases, in that order; junction bases with no gene match: 7. The CDR3 is made up of 16 amino acids. CDR1 is DFQATT, CDR2 SNEGSKA, per germline (reference sequence). The CDR3 nucleotides read TGCAGTGCTAGATCCCTCCGGACTAGCGGGAGCTACGAGCAGTACTTC. Translation: CSARSLRTSGSYEQYF.

This chain links TRBV27 with TRBJ1-2, with 7 bases lining up with TRBD1. Germline CDR1 MNHEY, CDR2 SMNVEV (reference sequence). With 7 bases clipped from V and 4 bases from J, the junction kept 9 bases outside the gene matches. This CDR3 is built from 14 residues. The CDR3 region is CASMEDQGGYGYTF. The CDR3 DNA is TGTGCCAGCATGGAGGATCAGGGGGGCTATGGCTACACCTTC.